Following are 14 T cell receptor beta chains from one sample sequenced in a study of T-cell reconstitution after alpha-beta-depleted transplantation in children. Unique molecular identifiers were incorporated during preparation of the TCRbeta library. TCRdb re-called the PCR reads with MiXCR, one entry per CDR3 protein. The sample records some 550,000 distinct CDR3 sequences, roughly 23% being singletons. The sequenced sample was PBMCs, mostly from graft donor cells, obtained 360 days after TCRalphabeta/CD19-depleted stem cell transplant. The source is a boy under three years old who had a stem cell transplant for acute myeloid leukemia, so the T cells may come from the graft donor.

This clonotype was counted between two and nine times. The rearrangement links TRBV12-3 or TRBV12-4 to TRBJ2-5; D is unclear. The CDR3 sequence is 13 residues long. Trimming shortened V by 3 bases and J by 2 bases, and 7 bases separated the two germline ends. The CDR3 spells CASSLFPQETQYF. The CDR3 region has the DNA TGTGCCAGCAGTTTGTTTCCGCAAGAGACCCAGTACTTC.

This clonotype turned up a few times. The chain carries TRBV6-5 and TRBJ2-5, with 10 bases aligning to TRBD1. The CDR3 loop spans 16 amino acids. Trimming took 7 bases from V and 4 from J; bases not matched to a gene: 12. CDR1 and CDR2 from the germline V gene are MNHEY and SVGAGI. The CDR3 reads CASTLHGTGERETQYF. The CDR3 DNA reads as TGTGCCAGCACTTTACACGGGACAGGGGAGCGAGAGACCCAGTACTTC.

The chain links TRBV24-1 to TRBJ2-3, with 7 bases lining up with TRBD2. The germline V gene has CDR1 KGHDR and CDR2 SFDVKD. V dropped 3 bases and J dropped 2; count of bases not matched to a gene: 7. The CDR3 is 16 residues long. Here the CDR3 DNA reads TGTGCCACCAGTGATCCGGGACTATCCGACACAGATACGCAGTATTTT. Amino acids: CATSDPGLSDTDTQYF.

This chain uses TRBV7-9 with TRBJ2-3; tentatively, D is TRBD2 (6 bases). Per germline, CDR1 SEHNR and CDR2 FQNEAQ (reference sequence). Trimming shortened V by 5 bases and J by 2 bases, and 14 bases separated the two germline ends. The CDR3 has 15 amino acids. The CDR3 DNA follows: TGTGCCAGCAGCCAAATGGGACTTCCCACAGATACGCAGTATTTT. Protein product: CASSQMGLPTDTQYF. The whole variable domain, remainder taken from reference TRBV7-9 and TRBJ2-3, is DTGVSQNPRHKITKRGQNVTFRCDPISEHNRLYWYRQTLGQGPEFLTYFQNEAQLEKSRLLSDRFSAERPKGSFSTLEIQRTEQGDSAMYLCASSQMGLPTDTQYFGPGTRLTVL.

This clonotype was seen a handful of times. V gene TRBV12-3 or TRBV12-4 combines with J gene TRBJ1-3; D is perhaps TRBD1 (5 bases). This CDR3 comprises 16 residues. The V end lost 5 bases, the J end lost 0 bases, and 14 bases lay between the germline ends. CDR3 sequence (DNA): TGTGCCAGCAGTCCCTCCGGGACCCGCTCTGGAAACACCATATATTTT. This codes for CASSPSGTRSGNTIYF.

The rearrangement uses TRBV6-5 and TRBJ2-3; D unclear. CDR1 and CDR2 (germline): MNHEY, SVGAGI. V lost 5 bases, J lost 4 bases, and 13 bases lay in between. The CDR3 is made up of 14 amino acids. CDR3 nucleotides: TGTGCCAGCAGTCACCGGGTGGTGGCAGATACGCAGTATTTT. Translated, it gives CASSHRVVADTQYF.

The rearrangement uses TRBV21-1 and TRBJ2-5. TRBV21-1 is noted as a pseudogene. The CDR3 has 10 residues. This CDR3 reads CVTSQETQYF. For the CDR3, the DNA is TGTGTCACGAGCCAAGAGACCCAGTACTTC.

The table lists this clonotype with a few counts. This chain connects TRBV29-1 to TRBJ1-5; 9 bases are a match to TRBD1. The length of the CDR3 is 13 residues. Germline CDR1 SQVTM, CDR2 ANQGSEA. The ends lost 6 bases at V and 4 bases at J; junction bases unmatched: 4. The CDR3 is CSVTGTGNQPQHF. DNA of the CDR3: TGCAGCGTGACCGGGACAGGGAATCAGCCCCAGCATTTT.

This clonotype was seen many times. This chain uses TRBV19 with TRBJ2-7, with a tentative D call TRBD1 (5 bases). The CDR3 is 15 amino acids. Germline CDR1 LNHDA, CDR2 SQIVND (reference sequence). V shed 3 bases and J shed 0 bases, with 12 bases lying between them. The CDR3 loop is CASSIQGATSYEQYF. The CDR3 coding sequence is TGTGCCAGTAGTATTCAGGGTGCCACCTCCTACGAGCAGTACTTC.

This clonotype showed up just a few times. The genes are TRBV6-1 and TRBJ1-1, with D perhaps TRBD1 (5 bases). The CDR3 totals 13 residues. Trimming left V 10 bases short and J 3 bases short, with 15 bases between. Germline V gene sequence: CDR1 MNHNS, CDR2 SASEGT. The CDR3 nucleotides are TGTGCCACCAATCGCGGGGACTACACTGAAGCTTTCTTT. This encodes CATNRGDYTEAFF.

The J gene is TRBJ2-3, the V gene TRBV20-1, with unresolved D. Trimming removed 6 bases from V and 4 bases from J, with 17 bases in between. CDR1 DFQATT and CDR2 SNEGSKA come from the germline V gene (reference sequence). This CDR3 contains 14 residues. CDR3 sequence reads: CSAIGPLPADTQYF. DNA for the CDR3: TGCAGTGCGATAGGACCGCTCCCCGCAGATACGCAGTATTTT.

The table lists this clonotype with many counts. CDR3 protein: CASSYAPTSHLNTIYF. The CDR3 nucleotides are TGTGCCAGCAGTTACGCTCCCACTTCCCATTTAAACACCATATATTTT. V and J are TRBV6-5 and TRBJ1-3; D ambiguous. Trimming removed 2 bases at V and 6 bases at J, with 17 bases between. Germline assignment: CDR1 MNHEY and CDR2 SVGAGI. This CDR3 is 16 amino acids long.

Many counts were recorded for this clonotype. The chain combines TRBV20-1 with TRBJ1-6, with D maybe TRBD1 (6 bases). Germline V gene lookup returns CDR1 DFQATT and CDR2 SNEGSKA (reference sequence). The CDR3 is 13 residues long. Trimming stripped 1 base from V and 6 bases from J, with 7 bases between. The DNA for the CDR3 is TGCAGTGCTAGAGGGACAGTTAATTCACCCCTCCACTTT. It codes for CSARGTVNSPLHF.

This clonotype was counted many times. V and J are TRBV12-5 and TRBJ1-6; the match to TRBD1 covers 7 bases. The junction had 2 bases not matched to a gene; V was cut back by 8 bases and J by 4 bases. Looked up from germline, CDR1 is LGHNT and CDR2 is FRNRAP. This CDR3 comprises 13 residues. Here the CDR3 reads CASRGQYNSPLHF. The CDR3 bases are TGTGCTAGTAGGGGACAGTATAATTCACCCCTCCACTTT.